These 3 T cell receptor beta chains originate from one sample sequenced in a study of shared clonotypes between healthy human individuals. Naive CD8 cells comprised CD45RO-negative, CCR7-positively selected cells, excluding terminally differentiated effector memory CD45RA+ cells. Sequencing was performed with immunoSEQ multiplex PCR; in TCRdb, only in-frame clones are kept and a portion is missing. The top ten clones hold 0.85% to 1.3% of a sample with 2 million or so clones, about 94% of them seen once. Sequenced sample: naive CD8+ T cells sorted from blood. The receptors were sampled from a man aged 18 to 29 in good health.

The chain is built from TRBV4-3 and TRBJ2-2; D unresolved. V was clipped by 0 bases and J by 3 bases, with 14 bases between them. The CDR3 runs 17 residues. The germline V gene has CDR1 LGHNA and CDR2 YSLEER. CDR3 nucleotide sequence: TGCGCCAGCAGCCAAGACGCGTACACCCTCGACACCGGGGAGCTGTTTTTT. It codes for CASSQDAYTLDTGELFF.

A remark on this clone: Within the sample, other DNA sequences also encode this same CDR3. V and J are TRBV13 and TRBJ2-5; perhaps D is TRBD1 or TRBD2 (5 bases each). Trimming took 5 bases from V and 5 from J, leaving 12 bases between them. CDR1 and CDR2 from the germline V gene are PRHDT and FYEKMQ (reference sequence). The CDR3 runs to 13 residues. The CDR3 DNA sequence: TGTGCCAGCAGCCTGGGGGTCGGGGAGACCCAGTACTTC. Translating it yields CASSLGVGETQYF.

This chain joins TRBV7-9 and TRBJ1-4; perhaps TRBD1 as D (5 bases). The CDR3 is 17 residues long. V was trimmed by 4 bases and J by 0 bases, leaving 15 bases between them. Germline CDR1 SEHNR, CDR2 FQNEAQ (reference sequence). CDR3 nucleotide sequence: TGTGCCAGCAGCTCGATAAGGGGACGGGCAACTAATGAAAAACTGTTTTTT. This encodes CASSSIRGRATNEKLFF.